A single sample is the source of the 24 T cell receptor beta chains below, sequenced in a study of cytomegalovirus exposure and HLA in healthy donors. Both 60 Vbeta primers and 13 Jbeta primers went into the PCR. Sequenced by immunoSEQ multiplex PCR; TCRdb stores in-frame clones only, minus some. The sample carries about 62,000 clones, 65% to 75% recorded once. The source material was PBMCs. The receptors originated from a woman in her twenties or thirties in good health and CMV-seronegative.

This chain links TRBV5-6 with TRBJ2-7; 7 bases map to TRBD2. Germline CDR1 reads SGHDT; CDR2 reads YYEEEE. CDR3 length: 12 amino acids. The V gene end was trimmed by 4 bases and the J gene end by 3 bases; junction bases not matched to a gene: 1. The CDR3 is CASSGRDYEQYF. DNA for the CDR3: TGTGCCAGCAGCGGGAGGGACTACGAGCAGTACTTC.

This clone was observed a few times. The chain is built from TRBV5-1 and TRBJ2-3; 9 positions match TRBD2. Looked up from germline, CDR1 is SGHRS and CDR2 is YFSETQ. After removal of 0 bases from V and 7 bases from J, the junction contained 9 bases not matched to a gene. The CDR3 spans 16 residues. DNA for the CDR3: TGCGCCAGCAGCTTGGGGACTAGCGCGAGGGGGAATACGCAGTATTTT. It is translated as CASSLGTSARGNTQYF.

V and J are TRBV6-6 and TRBJ2-2; 7 positions agree with TRBD2. J was trimmed by 3 bases and V by 6 bases; bases with no gene match: 10. The CDR3 covers 16 residues. Germline assignment: CDR1 MNHNY and CDR2 SVGAGI (reference sequence). The CDR3 coding sequence is TGTGCCAGCAGGCGCGGACTAGTTCGGGACACCGGGGAGCTGTTTTTT. Its translation: CASRRGLVRDTGELFF.

A remark on this clone: Germline is not matched at one junction end, which may reflect a read error. The chain has TRBV7-6 and TRBJ2-5; TRBD2 might be the D (5 bases). The germline gives CDR1 SGHVS, CDR2 FNYEAQ. This CDR3 region has 13 residues. The CDR3 sequence: CASSSGLQEAQYF. The DNA for the CDR3 is TGTGCCAGCAGCTCTGGACTCCAAGAGGCCCAGTACTTC.

This chain links TRBV30 with TRBJ1-3; D is possibly TRBD1 (6 bases). Trimming removed 3 bases at V and 0 bases at J, with 9 bases between. Germline CDR1 GTSNPN, CDR2 SVGIG (reference sequence). The CDR3 is 14 amino acids. The CDR3 spells CAWRSQGSGNTIYF. The CDR3 region has the DNA TGTGCCTGGAGATCACAGGGCTCTGGAAACACCATATATTTT.

This chain connects TRBV5-1 to TRBJ1-6; 7 bases are shared with TRBD1. The CDR3 has 14 residues. After removal of 4 bases from V and 15 bases from J, the junction contained 13 bases not matched to a gene. The germline gives CDR1 SGHRS, CDR2 YFSETQ. CDR3 amino acids: CASSPGQVSSSLHF. CDR3 in DNA: TGCGCCAGCAGCCCCGGACAGGTTTCCTCGAGCCTCCACTTT. Full variable domain (remainder filled in from reference TRBV5-1 and TRBJ1-6): KAGVTQTPRYLIKTRGQQVTLSCSPISGHRSVSWYQQTPGQGLQFLFEYFSETQRNKGNFPGRFSGRQFSNSRSEMNVSTLELGDSALYLCASSPGQVSSSLHFGNGTRLTVT.

The sample holds a few counts of this clone. This chain joins TRBV19 and TRBJ2-7; 7 bases fit TRBD2. This CDR3 spans 16 amino acids. Germline trimming cut 0 bases from V and 2 bases from J; bases unmatched to any gene: 7. Germline values: CDR1 LNHDA, CDR2 SQIVND (reference sequence). The CDR3 is CASSIEASGATYEQYF. The CDR3 nucleotides read TGTGCCAGTAGTATAGAAGCTAGCGGAGCCACCTACGAGCAGTACTTC. Combining the CDR3 with reference TRBV19 and TRBJ2-7 gives the whole variable domain DGGITQSPKYLFRKEGQNVTLSCEQNLNHDAMYWYRQDPGQGLRLIYYSQIVNDFQKGDIAEGYSVSREKKESFPLTVTSAQKNPTAFYLCASSIEASGATYEQYFGPGTRLTVT.

The gene calls are TRBV6-6 and TRBJ1-2; D is undetermined. CDR1 is MNHNY and CDR2 is SVGAGI in the germline V gene (reference sequence). This CDR3 is 13 amino acids long. V lost 5 bases and J lost 4, with 11 bases in between. In nucleotides, the CDR3 is TGTGCCAGCAGTACACAGAGATTCTATGGCTACACCTTC. Its protein is CASSTQRFYGYTF.

The chain couples TRBV6-1 to TRBJ2-3; 9 nucleotides line up with TRBD1. Germline V lookup: CDR1 MNHNS, CDR2 SASEGT. This CDR3 comprises 12 residues. Trimming at V came to 9 bases and at J to 4 bases, leaving 2 bases not matched to a gene. The CDR3 here is CASGTGPDTQYF. The CDR3 coding sequence is TGTGCCAGTGGGACAGGGCCAGATACGCAGTATTTT.

V is TRBV5-1 and J is TRBJ2-7; 11 nucleotides align to TRBD1. From germline, CDR1 is SGHRS and CDR2 YFSETQ. The CDR3 covers 16 residues. Trimming cost V 4 bases and J 3 bases; bases outside gene matches: 9. The CDR3 loop is CASSQIGQGADYEQYF. The CDR3 DNA is TGCGCCAGCAGCCAAATCGGACAGGGGGCGGACTACGAGCAGTACTTC.

V gene TRBV19 combines with J gene TRBJ2-2, with 13 bases aligning to TRBD2. Germline V lookup: CDR1 LNHDA, CDR2 SQIVND (reference sequence). V shed 5 bases, J shed 4 bases, and the junction held 4 bases outside the gene matches. The CDR3 is 16 amino acids. In DNA form, the CDR3 reads TGTGCCAGTAGTCCGGGACTAGCGGGAACCACCGGGGAGCTGTTTTTT. It specifies CASSPGLAGTTGELFF.

This clone was counted only a few times. V is TRBV4-1 and J is TRBJ2-2; D is uncertain. The V gene's germline CDR1 is MGHRA and CDR2 YSYEKL. The CDR3 is made up of 13 amino acids. V was trimmed by 4 bases and J by 1 base, leaving 4 bases between them. This CDR3 reads CASSPQNTGELFF. The CDR3 DNA reads as TGCGCCAGCAGCCCACAGAACACCGGGGAGCTGTTTTTT.

The chain has TRBV29-1 and TRBJ2-7; TRBD2 agrees at 7 bases. The ends lost 6 bases at V and 0 bases at J; junction bases unmatched: 2. Germline CDR1 and CDR2: SQVTM and ANQGSEA. The CDR3 spans 12 residues. The CDR3 protein is CSVRTSSYEQYF. In DNA form, the CDR3 reads TGCAGCGTACGGACTAGCTCCTACGAGCAGTACTTC.

The rearrangement links TRBV25-1 to TRBJ2-1; TRBD1 agrees at 8 bases. CDR3 size: 16 residues. Germline loops: CDR1 MGHDK, CDR2 SYGVNS. Losses at the gene ends were 3 bases for V and 7 bases for J; bases not matched to a gene: 11. This CDR3 reads CASSDAPRGPGNEQFF. The CDR3 DNA follows: TGTGCCAGCAGTGACGCCCCCAGGGGGCCTGGGAATGAGCAGTTCTTC.

This clone was counted a single time. This chain links TRBV4-3 with TRBJ1-4, with D possibly being TRBD1 (6 bases). Trimming shortened V by 1 base and J by 8 bases, and 14 bases separated the two germline ends. The CDR3 totals 15 residues. Germline V lookup: CDR1 LGHNA, CDR2 YSLEER. In DNA, the CDR3 is TGCGCCAGCAGCCAAGTCAGGGGCACTGGGGAAAAACTGTTTTTT. It is translated as CASSQVRGTGEKLFF.

This chain links TRBV5-1 with TRBJ1-1, with 7 bases that match TRBD1. With V trimmed by 2 bases and J by 2 bases, 6 bases remained unmatched. The germline CDR1 and CDR2 sequences are SGHRS and YFSETQ. The CDR3 is 15 residues long. CDR3 amino acids: CASSFQQGVNTEAFF. The CDR3 region has the DNA TGCGCCAGCAGCTTCCAGCAGGGGGTAAACACTGAAGCTTTCTTT.

This chain connects TRBV11-3 to TRBJ2-3, with 7 bases that match TRBD1. The CDR3 totals 14 residues. Germline loops: CDR1 SGHNT, CDR2 YENEEA. V shed 8 bases, J shed 4 bases, and the junction held 9 bases outside the gene matches. The CDR3 loop is CASGATGTADTQYF. DNA for the CDR3: TGTGCCAGCGGTGCGACAGGGACCGCAGATACGCAGTATTTT.

The chain joins TRBV30 to TRBJ2-1, with TRBD2 matching over 12 bases. The CDR3 spans 17 residues. Germline-derived CDR1 and CDR2 are GTSNPN and SVGIG (reference sequence). J lost 2 bases, V lost 2 bases, and 7 bases had no gene match. CDR3 sequence reads: CAWSLTLAGGPYNEQFF. In DNA, the CDR3 is TGTGCCTGGAGTTTAACACTAGCGGGAGGCCCCTACAATGAGCAGTTCTTC.

This clone was detected a few times. V is TRBV5-1 and J is TRBJ2-5; 12 bases line up with TRBD2. The trim removed 4 bases at V and 2 bases at J, leaving 3 bases unmatched. CDR1 SGHRS and CDR2 YFSETQ come from the germline V gene. This CDR3 is built from 15 residues. The CDR3 protein is CASSPGLAGQETQYF. In DNA, the CDR3 is TGCGCCAGCAGCCCCGGACTAGCGGGGCAAGAGACCCAGTACTTC.

The chain couples TRBV7-3 to TRBJ2-1; D remains unclear. From germline, CDR1 is SGHTA and CDR2 FQGTGA. CDR3 length: 13 amino acids. The V and J ends lost 2 bases and 6 bases respectively, with 8 bases between them. CDR3 region: CASSLVGVNEQFF. The CDR3, as DNA: TGTGCCAGCAGCTTAGTTGGAGTCAATGAGCAGTTCTTC.

The chain employs TRBV18 and TRBJ2-3, with D possibly TRBD1 on 6 matching bases. Germline V CDR1 and CDR2: KGHSH, LQKENI. Trimming removed 3 bases at V and 3 bases at J, with 13 bases between. This CDR3 has 15 amino acids. CDR3 DNA: TGTGCCAGCTCACCGGGGGCGGCTGAGACAGATACGCAGTATTTT. This gives the protein CASSPGAAETDTQYF.

This clone was observed a handful of times. This sequence joins TRBV4-3 and TRBJ2-7; 9 bases map to TRBD1. J was trimmed by 2 bases and V by 3 bases; bases with no gene match: 5. Germline CDR1 is LGHNA and CDR2 is YSLEER. The CDR3 extends over 15 amino acids. Here the CDR3 reads CASSQGDRVTYEQYV. CDR3 bases: TGCGCCAGCAGCCAGGGGGACAGGGTGACCTACGAGCAGTACGTC.

This clone was observed a handful of times. The gene calls are TRBV5-8 and TRBJ1-4; the match to TRBD1 covers 7 bases. The CDR3 loop spans 15 amino acids. Germline V CDR1 and CDR2: SGHTS, YDEGEE. V lost 0 bases, J lost 7 bases, and 6 bases stayed unmatched. CDR3 region: CASSLGQGRFEKLFF. The CDR3 DNA reads as TGTGCCAGCAGCTTGGGACAGGGTCGGTTTGAAAAACTGTTTTTT.

The chain carries TRBV9 and TRBJ2-3, with D possibly TRBD2 on 5 matching bases. V lost 0 bases and J lost 10, with 18 bases in between. The CDR3 is made up of 15 amino acids. Germline-derived CDR1 and CDR2 are SGDLS and YYNGEE. CDR3 sequence reads: CASSVAPNYGAAQYF. CDR3 nucleotides: TGTGCCAGCAGCGTAGCCCCCAATTACGGAGCGGCGCAGTATTTT.